Listed below are T cell receptor beta chains from one sample, sequenced in a study of control samples from healthy donors and cancer patients. Clones were sequenced by immunoSEQ multiplex PCR, and TCRdb holds only the in-frame ones, with some missing. The sample records approximately 89,000 clones, 85% to 90% being singletons. The sequenced sample consisted of blood. The source of these receptors is a woman between 35 and 50 years old in good health. The CDR3 runs from the conserved cysteine through the conserved F or W. D genes are given only for firm matches. Size is stated for part of the rows, as once, few or many counts, or as a class when the clone is expanded.

v_gene	j_gene	abundance	d_gene	CDR3nt	CDR3aa
TRBV6-4	TRBJ1-2	-	TRBD1	TGTGCCAGCAGCCGACACCTAAGCCAGGGGGCAGGAGGCTACACCTTC	CASSRHLSQGAGGYTF
TRBV6-5	TRBJ2-2	-	-	TGTGCCAGCGAACGGACCTTGAACACCGGGGAGCTGTTTTTT	CASERTLNTGELFF
TRBV30	TRBJ1-1	once	TRBD1	TGTGCCTGGAGTAAGCCTGGACAGGGGAACACTGAAGCTTTCTTT	CAWSKPGQGNTEAFF
TRBV5-8	TRBJ2-2	-	-	TGTGCCAGCAGCTTGTTCTACAGCACGGGGGAGCTGTTTTTT	CASSLFYSTGELFF
TRBV7-3	TRBJ2-3	once	-	TGTGCCAGCAGGGCGGTAGGGGGGCCAGCAGATACGCAGTATTTT	CASRAVGGPADTQYF
TRBV29-1	TRBJ2-1	-	-	TGCAGCGTAGCGCAAGGGACCAATGAGCAGTTCTTC	CSVAQGTNEQFF
TRBV9	TRBJ2-3	few	TRBD2	TGTGCCAGCAGCGTAGCTAGCGGGGGGGCCTGGGGCACAGATACGCAGTATTTT	CASSVASGGAWGTDTQYF
TRBV6-5	TRBJ1-5	-	-	TGTGCCAGCAGATGGGACACCTCTCAGCCCCAGCATTTT	CASRWDTSQPQHF
TRBV2	TRBJ2-1	-	TRBD2	TGTGCCAGCATTGGACTAGCGGGGTTCCGGGAGCAGTTCTTC	CASIGLAGFREQFF
TRBV4-1	TRBJ2-5	-	TRBD1	TGCGCCAGCAGCCAAGACCCAGGGGGAGAGACCCAGTACTTC	CASSQDPGGETQYF
TRBV7-9	TRBJ1-4	-	-	TGTGCCAGCAGCTTAGCGCTTCGGGACAAGGTTCGGCGCTATGAAAAACTGTTTTTT	CASSLALRDKVRRYEKLFF
TRBV7-8	TRBJ2-7	-	TRBD1	TGTGCCAGCAGCGGGGCCGGGACAGGGGCCTACGAGCAGTACTTC	CASSGAGTGAYEQYF
TRBV7-3	TRBJ1-1	-	-	TGTGCCAGCAGCTTGACAGAAAAGGCAAACACTGAAGCTTTCTTT	CASSLTEKANTEAFF
TRBV4-3	TRBJ2-5	-	TRBD2	TGCGCCAGCAGCCAAGATCGAAGCGGGGGCTATCAAGAGACCCAGTACTTC	CASSQDRSGGYQETQYF
TRBV6-5	TRBJ2-7	once	-	TGTGCCAGCAGTAACAAGGGTTACGAGCAGTACTTC	CASSNKGYEQYF
TRBV5-8	TRBJ1-3	-	-	TGTGCCAGCAGCTTTCGGGGCGCATACACCATATATTTT	CASSFRGAYTIYF
TRBV9	TRBJ2-1	-	TRBD2	TGTGCCAGCAGCATAACGGCCGGGACTAGCGGGGGAGCCTACAATGAGCAGTTCTTC	CASSITAGTSGGAYNEQFF
TRBV19	TRBJ2-1	-	TRBD2	TGTGCCAGTAGTATTGAGCGGGGGAATGAGCAGTTCTTC	CASSIERGNEQFF
TRBV14	TRBJ1-5	-	-	TGTGCCAGCAGCCAAGGCTGGGGACAGCCCCAGCATTTT	CASSQGWGQPQHF
TRBV7-8	TRBJ1-6	-	-	TGTGCCAGCAGCTCGAGGGGACAAGGGAATTCACCCCTCCACTTT	CASSSRGQGNSPLHF
TRBV14	TRBJ2-7	-	TRBD2	TGTGCCAGCAGCCAAGTAGCGGGGGTAACCTACGAGCAGTACTTC	CASSQVAGVTYEQYF
TRBV7-2	TRBJ2-7	-	TRBD2	TGTGCCAGCAGCCAGGGATGGGGGGGCTCCTACGAGCAGTACTTC	CASSQGWGGSYEQYF
TRBV13	TRBJ1-1	-	TRBD1	TGTGCCAGCAGCCCAAGGGGCGGGGACAGGGTGGACACTGAAGCTTTCTTT	CASSPRGGDRVDTEAFF
TRBV7-2	TRBJ1-2	few	TRBD1	TGTGCCAGCAGCCTCGGACAGGGGGATTACTATGGCTACACCTTC	CASSLGQGDYYGYTF
TRBV7-2	TRBJ1-4	-	-	TGTGCCAGCAGCCCCCGGGAGGGCATTAATGAAAAACTGTTTTTT	CASSPREGINEKLFF
TRBV7-3	TRBJ2-6	-	-	TGTGCCAGCAGCTTAACTGGGGGCCCGTCCGGGGCCAACGTCCTGACTTTC	CASSLTGGPSGANVLTF
TRBV3-1/TRBV3-2	TRBJ1-2	few	-	TGTGCCAGCAGCCAATCGAATACCGCTGGCTACACCTTC	CASSQSNTAGYTF
TRBV7-2	TRBJ1-1	-	-	TGTGCCAGCAGCTTAGTTGGTAGTCCGGGGAAAGGGTCTGAAGCTTTCTTT	CASSLVGSPGKGSEAFF
TRBV24-1	TRBJ2-3	-	-	TGTGCCACCAGTGATTTATCACCTGCCACAGATACGCAGTATTTT	CATSDLSPATDTQYF
TRBV15	TRBJ1-1	-	-	TGTGCCACCGGTGTGGGGGGCCATACTGAAGCTTTCTTT	CATGVGGHTEAFF
TRBV6-2/TRBV6-3	TRBJ2-1	-	-	TGTGCCAGCAGTTACCCGGGCCAGGAGCAGTTCTTC	CASSYPGQEQFF
TRBV2	TRBJ1-6	-	-	TGTGCCAGCAGTGATTTGGGGGACTCCTATAATTCACCCCTCCACTTT	CASSDLGDSYNSPLHF
TRBV5-4	TRBJ2-7	-	TRBD1	TGTGCCAGCACCGCGAGAAGGACAGGGGGTAATGACGAGCAGTACTTC	CASTARRTGGNDEQYF
TRBV7-4	TRBJ1-5	-	-	TGTGCCAGCACATTTAGGGACGGTGGGGACCAGCCCCAGCATTTT	CASTFRDGGDQPQHF
TRBV18	TRBJ2-7	-	TRBD1	TGTGCCAGCTCACTCGGGACAGTAGTCGGCGAGCAGTACTTC	CASSLGTVVGEQYF
TRBV7-8	TRBJ1-6	-	TRBD1	TGTGCCAGCAGTCGAGAGAGACAGGGCAGTAATTCACCCCTCCACTTT	CASSRERQGSNSPLHF
TRBV10-2	TRBJ1-5	-	-	TGCGCCAGCAGCGCCTTCGTTTGGGTAGGGAATCAGCCCCAGCATTTT	CASSAFVWVGNQPQHF
TRBV5-4	TRBJ2-3	-	-	TGTGCCAGCAGCGGGGAGCCCACAGATACGCAGTATTTT	CASSGEPTDTQYF
TRBV5-1	TRBJ1-1	once	-	TGCGCCAGCAGCTTGGAACCAGGCCGGGGGCCGAACACTGAAGCTTTCTTT	CASSLEPGRGPNTEAFF